This TCR beta chain was recorded in a study of CD8 T cells in Susac syndrome. Findings and caveats of the study: The number of individuals included in the study's TCR sequencing and HLA analysis was acknowledged as relatively small.

It was with random hexamers that about 0.45 to 1 ug RNA was reverse transcribed. Amplification of the TCR beta CDR3 was carried out by immunoSEQ multiplex PCR, which spanned a total of 54 Vbeta and 13 Jbeta segments. Using its own MiXCR run on the immunoSEQ multiplex PCR reads, TCRdb lists one record per CDR3 protein. The table has about 200,000 distinct CDR3 sequences, more than 85% seen once. In regard to this clonotype: Its antigen is currently unknown.

TCR beta sequencing was performed on blood CD8+ and CD4+ T cells. The CD8+ and CD4+ T cells were isolated magnetically using a negative isolation approach, whereas the TEMRA cells were enriched by FACS. The TCR comes from a human donor with multiple sclerosis. The material sequenced was CD4+ T cells from PBMCs.

The CDR3 is CAWSVRPGRYTF. The CDR3 DNA reads TGTGCCTGGAGTGTACGCCCGGGTCGCTACACCTTC. The J gene is TRBJ1-2, the V gene TRBV30; D is uncertain. The germline gives CDR1 GTSNPN, CDR2 SVGIG (reference sequence). This CDR3 has 12 amino acids. Trimming stripped 0 bases from V and 9 bases from J, with 11 bases between.